Below, 20 T cell receptor beta chains from the same sample are listed, as sequenced in a study of blood T cells in healthy people across ages (dated by TCRdb to the mid-2010s). The library came from 5' RACE. TCRdb records Illumina HiSeq 2500 as the sequencer. A second PCR of roughly 7 to 11 cycles was run with a J-beta primer mix and a sample-barcoded 5' primer. In-frame beta chains were kept once TCRdb had trimmed the public reads at Q25 with fastp and called clones with MiXCR. Rows are combined by CDR3 protein, so each entry shows the most common genes and DNA. This sample holds around 800,000 distinct CDR3 sequences; approximately 59% were observed only once. Together, the top ten hold 25% to 35% of the sample. The sequencing sample was made of blood. The source of these receptors is a man aged 30-40 years in good health.

CDR3 DNA sequence: TGTGCCAGCAGCCAAGATCCGGGAGGCTCCTACAATGAGCAGTTCTTC. The encoded protein is CASSQDPGGSYNEQFF. The chain recombines TRBV4-2 with TRBJ2-1, with TRBD2 identical over 7 bases. V shed 0 bases and J 0 bases; nucleotides not matched to a gene: 2. CDR1 and CDR2 (germline): LGHNA, YNFKEQ. This CDR3 has 16 amino acids.

V is TRBV20-1 and J is TRBJ2-3; no clear D gene. The CDR3 loop spans 13 amino acids. From germline, CDR1 is DFQATT and CDR2 SNEGSKA (reference sequence). V was pared by 3 bases and J by 1 base, with 8 bases between. CDR3 DNA sequence: TGCAGTGCTAGCAAGCCGGGCACAGATACGCAGTATTTT. This encodes CSASKPGTDTQYF.

The chain couples TRBV9 to TRBJ2-1; 8 nucleotides match TRBD2. The CDR3 consists of 16 residues. J gave up 7 bases and V 0 bases, and 9 bases lay outside the gene matches. The germline V gene encodes CDR1 SGDLS and CDR2 YYNGEE. The CDR3 region is CASSVGRTSIGNEQFF. The DNA for the CDR3 is TGTGCCAGCAGCGTAGGCCGGACTAGCATAGGTAATGAGCAGTTCTTC.

This clonotype was picked up a small number of times. The gene calls are TRBV20-1 and TRBJ2-4; 12 bases map to TRBD1. The germline gives CDR1 DFQATT, CDR2 SNEGSKA (reference sequence). The CDR3 has 15 residues. V was clipped by 2 bases and J by 3 bases; unmatched bases: 2. The CDR3 sequence: CSARRDRGLKNIQYF. In DNA form, the CDR3 reads TGCAGTGCTAGACGGGACAGGGGGCTCAAAAACATTCAGTACTTC.

V and J are TRBV7-9 and TRBJ2-5, with 12 bases identical to TRBD2. J was trimmed by 3 bases and V by 2 bases; bases with no gene match: 10. This CDR3 comprises 18 residues. The germline V gene has CDR1 SEHNR and CDR2 FQNEAQ (reference sequence). The CDR3 sequence is CASSLLILAGGPEETQYF. CDR3 in DNA: TGTGCCAGCAGCTTACTTATCCTAGCGGGGGGGCCAGAAGAGACCCAGTACTTC.

In this sample, this clonotype turned up a few times. The chain carries TRBV6-6 and TRBJ1-1; the D is unclear. Germline V lookup: CDR1 MNHNY, CDR2 SVGAGI (reference sequence). V was shortened by 6 bases and J by 0 bases, with 2 bases between the two germline ends. This CDR3 region has 11 residues. CDR3 loop: CASSMNTEAFF. The CDR3 nucleotides read TGTGCCAGCAGCATGAACACTGAAGCTTTCTTT.

This chain connects TRBV6-1 to TRBJ2-2; 7 nucleotides line up with TRBD1. V lost 7 bases and J lost 1; bases outside the gene matches: 6. The germline V gene has CDR1 MNHNS and CDR2 SASEGT. The CDR3 totals 15 residues. CDR3 DNA: TGTGCCAGCATAGCCGGGACAGAGAACACCGGGGAGCTGTTTTTT. This sequence encodes CASIAGTENTGELFF.

The chain links TRBV7-9 to TRBJ2-3; tentative D call: TRBD2 (7 bases). There are 15 residues in the CDR3. Trimming left V 8 bases short and J 6 bases short, with 21 bases between. Per the germline V gene, CDR1 is SEHNR and CDR2 is FQNEAQ (reference sequence). CDR3 loop: CASPPGGPTVDTQYF. The CDR3 DNA sequence: TGTGCCAGCCCACCGGGGGGCCCGACGGTGGATACGCAGTATTTT. Complete variable domain (other parts from reference TRBV7-9 and TRBJ2-3): DTGVSQNPRHKITKRGQNVTFRCDPISEHNRLYWYRQTLGQGPEFLTYFQNEAQLEKSRLLSDRFSAERPKGSFSTLEIQRTEQGDSAMYLCASPPGGPTVDTQYFGPGTRLTVL.

This chain links TRBV28 with TRBJ2-1; 10 bases align to TRBD1. J was trimmed by 8 bases and V by 5 bases; bases with no gene match: 15. CDR1 and CDR2 (germline): MDHEN, SYDVKM. The length of the CDR3 is 17 residues. The chain's CDR3 is CASSKIPGQGTSYEQFF. The CDR3 nucleotides read TGTGCCAGCAGTAAGATTCCGGGACAGGGGACGAGTTATGAGCAGTTCTTC.

The V call is TRBV6-5, the J call TRBJ1-1; D is unresolved. The germline gives CDR1 MNHEY, CDR2 SVGAGI. The V end was cut by 5 bases, the J end by 4 bases, with 8 bases between. CDR3 length: 12 residues. The CDR3 loop reads CASSRWGTEAFF. The CDR3 bases are TGTGCCAGCAGTCGGTGGGGCACTGAAGCTTTCTTT.

There are a few counts of this clonotype. The rearrangement joins TRBV6-6 to TRBJ1-2; D possibly corresponds to TRBD1 (5 bases). The CDR3 is made up of 17 amino acids. Germline values: CDR1 MNHNY, CDR2 SVGAGI (reference sequence). The ends were cut back, 2 bases at V and 2 bases at J, with 18 bases in the middle. CDR3 bases: TGTGCCAGCAGTTACGTGATGGCGGGGACTAAAAACTATGGCTACACCTTC. It specifies CASSYVMAGTKNYGYTF.

This chain joins TRBV9 and TRBJ2-4, with 7 bases that match TRBD2. The DNA matches TRBJ2-7 better at its end, which makes the J call doubtful. The germline gives CDR1 SGDLS, CDR2 YYNGEE. CDR3 length: 16 residues. Here the CDR3 DNA reads TGTGCCAGCAGCCTGGGGGAGGGAAGGGGCATACGCGAGCAGTACTTC. It specifies CASSLGEGRGIREQYF.

Notes on this clonotype: A junction end diverges from the germline sequence, so it may reflect a read error. The chain joins TRBV13 to TRBJ1-1, with 7 bases aligning to TRBD1. The CDR3 runs 13 residues. Per the germline V gene, CDR1 is PRHDT and CDR2 is FYEKMQ (reference sequence). Here the CDR3 reads CVSSLVQGTEAFF. The DNA of the CDR3 is TGTGTCAGCAGCTTAGTACAGGGGACTGAAGCTTTCTTT.

The V gene is TRBV5-1, the J gene TRBJ2-5; TRBD1 or TRBD2 may be the D gene (5 bases each). Trimming took 0 bases from V and 5 from J, leaving 14 bases between them. The CDR3 consists of 15 residues. Germline V gene lookup returns CDR1 SGHRS and CDR2 YFSETQ. The CDR3 DNA is TGCGCCAGCAGCTTGGAAGGACCCAGGGAGGAGACCCAGTACTTC. This translates into CASSLEGPREETQYF.

This rearrangement joins TRBV4-3 to TRBJ2-1; no clear D gene. Trimming removed 1 base at V and 7 bases at J, with 8 bases between. The CDR3 sequence is 13 residues long. Germline CDR1 and CDR2: LGHNA and YSLEER. CDR3 protein: CASSQGLKNEQFF. CDR3 nucleotides: TGCGCCAGCAGCCAAGGGCTGAAGAATGAGCAGTTCTTC.

The V and J genes are TRBV10-3 and TRBJ2-3; tentatively, D is TRBD1 or TRBD2 (5 bases each). Germline V gives CDR1 ENHRY, CDR2 SYGVKD. V lost 0 bases and J lost 3, with 10 bases in between. The CDR3 consists of 15 residues. The CDR3 nucleotides are TGTGCCATCAGTGAGTCAGAGGGGAGTACAGATACGCAGTATTTT. Encoded protein: CAISESEGSTDTQYF.

The V gene is TRBV20-1, the J gene TRBJ2-5; 8 nucleotides match TRBD2. The CDR3 totals 16 residues. V lost 5 bases to trimming and J lost 1 base; unmatched junction nucleotides: 12. CDR1 and CDR2 from the germline V gene are DFQATT and SNEGSKA (reference sequence). In DNA, the CDR3 is TGCAGTGCTGCCCGACCGGGCCGGGGGGGCCAAGAGACCCAGTACTTC. Residues: CSAARPGRGGQETQYF.

V gene TRBV2 combines with J gene TRBJ2-5; D ambiguous. The DNA end is a closer match to TRBJ2-7, so the J assignment may be wrong. This CDR3 is 13 amino acids long. CDR1 is SNHLY and CDR2 is FYNNEI in the germline V gene. The CDR3 region is CASRVEAAYEQYF. The CDR3 DNA follows: TGTGCCAGCAGGGTCGAGGCGGCCTACGAGCAGTACTTC.

This clonotype has only a few counts. V usage is TRBV12-3 or TRBV12-4 and J usage is TRBJ2-5, with 8 bases that match TRBD1. CDR3 size: 13 residues. With V trimmed by 7 bases and J by 3 bases, 4 bases remained unmatched. The CDR3 protein is CASMKDREETQYF. The CDR3, as DNA: TGTGCCAGCATGAAGGACAGGGAAGAGACCCAGTACTTC.

CDR3 DNA: TGCAGTGCTAGAGATCTCAGGGGTGGTAACGAGCAGTACTTC. This sequence encodes CSARDLRGGNEQYF. V usage is TRBV20-1 and J usage is TRBJ2-4; TRBD1 is a possible D gene (6 bases). The DNA end lines up better with TRBJ2-7; the J call may be wrong. CDR1 is DFQATT and CDR2 is SNEGSKA in the germline V gene (reference sequence). The CDR3 spans 14 residues.